The next 10 T cell receptor beta chains were all read from a single sample in a study of monozygotic twins with inflammatory bowel disease. TCRdb re-called the 5' RACE reads and gives one entry per CDR3 protein, without DNA. The ten most abundant clones cover about 4.9% of a sample with tens of thousands of distinct CDR3 sequences. The sequencing sample was made of blood. These receptors were obtained from a human donor with ulcerative colitis or Crohn's disease, or a healthy co-twin of an affected twin (not recorded which).

The gene calls are TRBV5-6 and TRBJ1-5; TCRdb returns TRBD1, unconfirmable since there is no DNA. Germline V gives CDR1 SGHDT, CDR2 YYEEEE. The length of the CDR3 is 14 residues. The CDR3 reads CASSLGDRDQPQHF.

CDR3 in amino acids: CSAPGTGGGNQPQHF. The chain recombines TRBV20-1 with TRBJ1-5; TCRdb's D call, TRBD1, is unchecked because there is no DNA. This CDR3 spans 15 amino acids. Germline V gives CDR1 DFQATT, CDR2 SNEGSKA (reference sequence).

This rearrangement joins TRBV29-1 to TRBJ2-1; TCRdb's D call of TRBD2 is untestable without DNA. The CDR3 length is 14 residues. Germline CDR1 and CDR2: SQVTM and ANQGSEA. CDR3: CSGISGTPWNEQFF.

The gene calls are TRBV28 and TRBJ1-4; absent DNA, TCRdb's TRBD1 call cannot be checked. The length of the CDR3 is 16 residues. CDR1 is MDHEN and CDR2 is SYDVKM in the germline V gene. CDR3: CASSLGGTSAREKLFF.

The chain is built from TRBV5-8 and TRBJ1-5; TCRdb's D gene call, TRBD1, goes unchecked for lack of DNA. In germline, CDR1 is SGHTS, CDR2 YDEGEE. CDR3 length equals 16 residues. CDR3 protein: CASSLAAQPFGKPQHF.

The CDR3 sequence: CASSRTVTGELFF. V and J are TRBV14 and TRBJ2-2; TCRdb's D call of TRBD1 is untestable without DNA. Germline V gene lookup returns CDR1 SGHDN and CDR2 FVKESK. CDR3 length: 13 residues.

The genes are TRBV28 and TRBJ2-7; the TRBD2 assignment by TCRdb is unverifiable without DNA. The CDR3 has 13 residues. From germline, CDR1 is MDHEN and CDR2 SYDVKM. CDR3 residues: CASSSSGTYEQYF.

The chain carries TRBV3-1 and TRBJ1-6. Per germline, CDR1 LGHDT and CDR2 YNNKEL (reference sequence). The CDR3 covers 13 residues. The CDR3 here is CASSQFDNSPLHF. Drawing the rest from reference TRBV3-1 and TRBJ1-6, the complete variable domain is DTAVSQTPKYLVTQMGNDKSIKCEQNLGHDTMYWYKQDSKKFLKIMFSYNNKELIINETVPNRFSPKSPDKAHLNLHINSLELGDSAVYFCASSQFDNSPLHFGNGTRLTVT.

V gene TRBV11-2 combines with J gene TRBJ2-1. Germline values: CDR1 SGHAT, CDR2 FQNNGV. The CDR3 totals 12 residues. The CDR3 protein is CASSLGGPRQFF.

This chain uses TRBV10-2 with TRBJ2-7. Germline CDR1 reads WSHSY; CDR2 reads SAAADI. The CDR3 totals 12 residues. CDR3 in amino acids: CASGWESYEQYF.